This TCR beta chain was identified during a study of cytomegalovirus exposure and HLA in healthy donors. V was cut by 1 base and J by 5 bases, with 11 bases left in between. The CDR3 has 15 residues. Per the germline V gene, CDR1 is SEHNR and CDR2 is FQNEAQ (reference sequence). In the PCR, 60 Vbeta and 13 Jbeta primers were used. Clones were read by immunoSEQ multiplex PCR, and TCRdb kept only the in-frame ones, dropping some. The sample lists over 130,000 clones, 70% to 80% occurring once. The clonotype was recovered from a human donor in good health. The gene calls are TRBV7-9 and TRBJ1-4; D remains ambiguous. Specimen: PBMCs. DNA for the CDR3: TGTGCCAGCAGCTTAGACGGAGGGCTCAATGAAAAACTGTTTTTT. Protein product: CASSLDGGLNEKLFF.